One and the same sample provided the 5 T cell receptor beta chains below, sequenced in a study of PD-L1 blockade in urothelial cancer. Time point given: peripheral blood 6 weeks after treatment start. Profiled with immunoSEQ multiplex PCR; TCRdb holds only in-frame clones, not every one. The sample includes some 110,000 clones, approximately 89% seen only once; the top ten take around 4%. The sample consisted of PBMCs, taken around atezolizumab (anti-PD-L1) treatment. All receptors come from a man aged 60-69 years with urothelial cancer.

V gene TRBV11-3 combines with J gene TRBJ1-4, with D perhaps TRBD1 (6 bases). The CDR3 runs 17 residues. CDR1 and CDR2 (germline): SGHNT, YENEEA. Trimming cost V 3 bases and J 3 bases, with 17 bases left between them. The CDR3 DNA follows: TGTGCCAGCAGCTTTTCACAGGGTGCCGGGGCTAATGAAAAACTGTTTTTT. Translating gives CASSFSQGAGANEKLFF.

Details on this clone: The same CDR3 arises from other DNA sequences in this sample as well. The rearrangement uses TRBV25-1 and TRBJ1-5, with 10 bases lining up with TRBD1. Germline values: CDR1 MGHDK, CDR2 SYGVNS. There are 18 residues in the CDR3. The junction had 14 bases not matched to a gene; V was cut back by 2 bases and J by 7 bases. The CDR3 DNA sequence: TGTGCCAGCAGTGAAGGGGACAGGGGCCAGGGTTCGGCCCAGCCCCAGCATTTT. This translates into CASSEGDRGQGSAQPQHF.

CDR3 in DNA: TGCAGCGCTGGGACAGGGATAGGTATTTCGCGGTCCTATGGCTACACCTTC. Protein sequence: CSAGTGIGISRSYGYTF. The chain is built from TRBV29-1 and TRBJ1-2; 9 bases are shared with TRBD1. Trimming at V came to 7 bases and at J to 4 bases, leaving 19 bases not matched to a gene. This CDR3 is 17 amino acids long. In germline, CDR1 is SQVTM, CDR2 ANQGSEA.

The chain links TRBV11-2 to TRBJ2-2, with 10 nucleotides matching TRBD1. The CDR3 has 15 amino acids. With V trimmed by 5 bases and J by 6 bases, 6 bases remained unmatched. The V gene's germline CDR1 is SGHAT and CDR2 FQNNGV. CDR3 bases: TGTGCCAGCAGCATTGGACAGGGGGGTGCCGGGGAGCTGTTTTTT. Protein product: CASSIGQGGAGELFF.

The chain combines TRBV7-9 with TRBJ1-6; D is unclear. This CDR3 is built from 15 residues. V lost 5 bases to trimming and J lost 8 bases, with 16 bases between them. The germline gives CDR1 SEHNR, CDR2 FQNEAQ (reference sequence). The CDR3 sequence: CASSIGNFPYSPLHF. The CDR3 nucleotides read TGTGCCAGCAGCATCGGGAACTTCCCCTATTCACCCCTCCACTTT.